These T cell receptor beta chains were read from a single sample in a study of spatial heterogeneity in lung cancer. TCRdb redid the calling of the 5' RACE reads with MiXCR, one entry per CDR3 protein. Found here are roughly 17,000 distinct CDR3 sequences, under 7.5% of them singletons; the top ten hold around 20%. This material consisted of lung tumor tissue, taken at surgery. These receptors all come from a female donor with early-stage non-small cell lung cancer. Both conserved end residues are part of each CDR3. Each record gives: J gene, V gene, clone size, D gene, CDR3 protein, CDR3 DNA. A D gene is named only where the DNA matches it firmly. Size tells how often a clone was seen (once, few, many) or the class of an expanded clone, and some rows leave it out.

TRBJ1-4,TRBV11-1,few,-,CASSRDLGDNEKLFF,TGTGCCAGCAGCCGTGACCTTGGGGATAATGAAAAACTGTTTTTT
TRBJ2-5,TRBV7-6,few,-,CASTAVGGETQYF,TGTGCCAGCACCGCGGTTGGCGGGGAGACCCAGTACTTC
TRBJ2-7,TRBV6-5,many,-,CASHTRPDYEQYF,TGTGCCAGCCATACTAGACCGGACTACGAGCAGTACTTC
TRBJ1-4,TRBV20-1,few,-,CSASSPSNEKLFF,TGCAGTGCTAGTAGTCCTTCTAATGAAAAACTGTTTTTT
TRBJ2-1,TRBV7-3,many,TRBD2,CASSLTSGPPYNEQFF,TGTGCCAGCAGCCTGACTAGCGGGCCCCCCTACAATGAGCAGTTCTTC
TRBJ1-5,TRBV7-9,many,-,CASSLDREDQPQHF,TGTGCCAGCAGCTTAGACAGGGAGGATCAGCCCCAGCATTTT
TRBJ1-2,TRBV20-1,-,TRBD1,CSAREGTGVFGYTF,TGCAGTGCTAGAGAGGGGACAGGGGTCTTCGGCTACACCTTC
TRBJ1-6,TRBV2,medium-sized,-,CAGVRDLESGSPLHF,TGTGCCGGGGTGAGGGATTTGGAATCGGGATCACCCCTCCACTTT
TRBJ1-6,TRBV19,few,TRBD1,CASTGQYNSPLHF,TGTGCCAGTACGGGACAGTATAATTCACCCCTCCACTTT
TRBJ2-7,TRBV6-5,many,-,CASSYGTSYEQYF,TGTGCCAGCAGTTACGGGACCTCCTACGAGCAGTACTTC
TRBJ1-2,TRBV20-1,many,-,CSAREAEAFYGYTF,TGCAGTGCTAGAGAGGCGGAGGCGTTCTATGGCTACACCTTC
TRBJ2-3,TRBV6-1,medium-sized,-,CASSGPSTDTQYF,TGTGCCAGCAGTGGGCCTAGCACAGATACGCAGTATTTT
TRBJ2-1,TRBV11-2,-,TRBD2,CASSRPRGTSYNEQFF,TGTGCCAGCAGCCGACCGCGGGGGACCTCCTACAATGAGCAGTTCTTC
TRBJ2-3,TRBV5-1,many,TRBD1,CASSLARQGSSADTQYF,TGCGCCAGCAGCTTGGCTCGACAGGGTAGTAGCGCAGATACGCAGTATTTT
TRBJ2-3,TRBV19,many,TRBD1,CASSQAGQGRENTQYF,TGTGCCAGTAGCCAAGCCGGACAGGGCCGTGAGAATACGCAGTATTTT
TRBJ1-4,TRBV6-5,many,TRBD1,CASSRRTGGQLFF,TGTGCCAGCAGTCGCCGGACAGGGGGGCAACTGTTTTTT
TRBJ1-1,TRBV3-1,few,-,CASSHLTQTEAFF,TGTGCCAGCAGCCATCTCACACAGACTGAAGCTTTCTTT
TRBJ1-6,TRBV6-2/TRBV6-3,-,-,CASRDPGWNNSPLHF,TGTGCCAGCAGGGACCCGGGGTGGAATAATTCACCCCTCCACTTT
TRBJ2-3,TRBV6-2/TRBV6-3,many,-,CASSYPRGSRRTDTQYF,TGTGCCAGCAGTTACCCCCGGGGGTCACGGCGCACAGATACGCAGTATTTT
TRBJ2-1,TRBV6-5,many,-,CASSYSTAGNEQFF,TGTGCCAGCAGTTACTCCACTGCGGGGAATGAGCAGTTCTTC
TRBJ2-7,TRBV6-2/TRBV6-3,few,-,CASSRAPYEQYF,TGTGCCAGCAGCCGCGCTCCCTACGAGCAGTACTTC
TRBJ1-6,TRBV12-3/TRBV12-4,many,-,CASSLGTEGSPLHF,TGTGCCAGCAGTTTAGGGACAGAAGGTTCACCCCTCCACTTT
TRBJ1-1,TRBV2,many,TRBD1,CASSEDRGDEVFF,TGTGCCAGCAGTGAAGACAGGGGAGACGAAGTTTTCTTT
TRBJ2-7,TRBV27,-,TRBD1,CASSGRTGPYEQYF,TGTGCCAGCAGTGGTCGGACAGGGCCCTACGAGCAGTACTTC
TRBJ1-4,TRBV29-1,many,TRBD1,CSVLQGSEKLFF,TGCAGCGTTTTACAGGGGAGCGAAAAACTGTTTTTT
TRBJ1-2,TRBV7-8,-,-,CASSPRGKDGYTF,TGTGCCAGCAGCCCCCGCGGAAAGGATGGCTACACCTTC
TRBJ2-1,TRBV2,-,-,CALGPGDHEQFF,TGTGCCCTAGGGCCGGGGGATCACGAGCAGTTCTTC
TRBJ1-4,TRBV4-2,many,TRBD1,CASSYRLPDRATNEKLFF,TGTGCCAGCAGCTACCGCCTCCCGGACAGGGCAACTAATGAAAAACTGTTTTTT
TRBJ2-5,TRBV28,many,-,CASSLLKGGQETQYF,TGTGCCAGCAGTCTACTTAAGGGGGGACAAGAGACCCAGTACTTC
TRBJ1-1,TRBV7-9,many,-,CASSLIATEAFF,TGTGCCAGCAGCTTAATCGCCACTGAAGCTTTCTTT
TRBJ1-1,TRBV20-1,-,-,CSARDSFDSYTEAFF,TGCAGTGCTAGAGATTCTTTCGACAGTTACACTGAAGCTTTCTTT
TRBJ2-7,TRBV28,many,-,CASRLQSSYEQYF,TGTGCCAGCAGATTACAAAGCTCCTACGAGCAGTACTTC
TRBJ2-7,TRBV28,-,TRBD1,CASSLGELGTGRYEQYF,TGTGCCAGCAGTTTAGGCGAACTCGGGACAGGGCGCTACGAGCAGTACTTC
TRBJ2-1,TRBV7-9,many,-,CASSLAGGNEQFF,TGTGCCAGCAGCTTGGCAGGAGGGAATGAGCAGTTCTTC
TRBJ2-1,TRBV6-2/TRBV6-3,-,-,CASSYRGYNEQFF,TGTGCCAGCAGTTACAGGGGTTACAATGAGCAGTTCTTC
TRBJ2-3,TRBV7-9,many,-,CASSLGWGTDTQYF,TGTGCCAGCAGCTTAGGATGGGGCACAGATACGCAGTATTTT
TRBJ2-5,TRBV5-1,many,-,CASSLGREKETQYF,TGCGCCAGCAGCTTGGGGCGAGAGAAAGAGACCCAGTACTTC
TRBJ1-3,TRBV5-1,many,-,CASSFIGTAGDTIYF,TGCGCCAGCAGCTTCATCGGGACGGCGGGAGACACCATATATTTT
TRBJ2-5,TRBV7-2,many,TRBD1,CASSYNRGWGETQYF,TGTGCCAGCAGCTATAACAGGGGCTGGGGAGAGACCCAGTACTTC
TRBJ2-5,TRBV5-1,many,-,CASSLRAEAYQETQYF,TGCGCCAGCAGCTTGAGAGCCGAGGCCTACCAAGAGACCCAGTACTTC
TRBJ2-7,TRBV10-1,-,-,CASSGLGLYEQYF,TGCGCCAGCAGTGGCCTCGGGCTTTACGAGCAGTACTTC
TRBJ1-6,TRBV6-1,-,-,CASSPRTENSPLHF,TGTGCCAGCAGTCCCCGGACAGAGAATTCACCCCTCCACTTT
TRBJ2-3,TRBV20-1,many,TRBD2,CSAGAGGGVDTQYF,TGCAGTGCTGGAGCGGGGGGCGGGGTAGATACGCAGTATTTT
TRBJ2-7,TRBV6-6,many,-,CASSYRPDYLYEQYF,TGTGCCAGCAGTTACCGACCGGACTACCTCTACGAGCAGTACTTC
TRBJ1-5,TRBV18,many,-,CASSPQVKNQPQHF,TGTGCCAGCTCACCACAGGTCAAAAATCAGCCCCAGCATTTT
TRBJ2-3,TRBV11-3,many,-,CASSLDASADTQYF,TGTGCCAGCAGCTTAGATGCGTCCGCGGATACGCAGTATTTT
TRBJ1-4,TRBV6-2/TRBV6-3,many,TRBD1,CASTSGQGRDEKLFF,TGTGCCAGCACCTCCGGACAGGGGCGCGATGAAAAACTGTTTTTT
TRBJ2-2,TRBV5-1,-,TRBD2,CASSLALAGTNTGELFF,TGCGCCAGCAGCTTAGCACTAGCGGGGACCAACACCGGGGAGCTGTTTTTT
TRBJ1-3,TRBV6-5,many,-,CASSRDGRGASGNTIYF,TGTGCCAGCAGCCGGGACGGGAGAGGAGCTTCTGGAAACACCATATATTTT
TRBJ1-6,TRBV12-3/TRBV12-4,many,TRBD1,CASSRDSGTPLHF,TGTGCCAGCAGTCGGGACAGTGGTACCCCCCTCCACTTT
TRBJ2-2,TRBV9,few,TRBD2,CASTERTSEYTGELFF,TGTGCCAGCACCGAGAGGACTAGCGAGTACACCGGGGAGCTGTTTTTT
TRBJ2-1,TRBV20-1,many,TRBD1,CSAVYRGGVEQFF,TGCAGTGCTGTATACAGAGGGGGCGTTGAGCAGTTCTTC